Listed below are T cell receptor beta chains from one sample, sequenced in a study of beta chain features in type 1 diabetes. Data came from immunoSEQ multiplex PCR; TCRdb stores just in-frame clones and leaves some out. This table holds over 150,000 clones, 10% to 13% found once. The specimen was central memory CD4+ T cells from blood. Receptors were obtained from a man aged 25-45 years with type 1 diabetes. The CDR3 runs from the conserved cysteine through the conserved F or W. A D gene is named only where the DNA matches it firmly. Some rows have no size entry. The others give once, few or many, or a class for an expanded clone.

abundance	v_gene	d_gene	j_gene	CDR3nt	CDR3aa
few	TRBV7-3	-	TRBJ1-1	TGTGCCAGCAGCTTAGCAGGGTACTCTGAAGCTTTCTTT	CASSLAGYSEAFF
few	TRBV2	-	TRBJ2-4	TGTGCCAGCGTGGGGGAGGTCAAAAACATTCAGTACTTC	CASVGEVKNIQYF
many	TRBV29-1	-	TRBJ1-2	TGCAGCGTTGAATCAGGGGCCGGCTACACCTTC	CSVESGAGYTF
few	TRBV14	-	TRBJ1-2	TGTGCCAGCAGCCAAAACAGTTACTATGGCTACACCTTC	CASSQNSYYGYTF
-	TRBV5-4	-	TRBJ2-5	TGTGCCAGCAGCTTTCCCGGACAGAAGGAAGAGACCCAGTACTTC	CASSFPGQKEETQYF
-	TRBV19	TRBD2	TRBJ2-1	TGTGCCAGTAGTATTTCGGGTAGCGGGAGTTGGATACACAATGAGCAGTTCTTC	CASSISGSGSWIHNEQFF
few	TRBV18	TRBD2	TRBJ2-7	TGTGCCAGCTCAGGACGGACTAGCGGGAGTACCTACGAGCAGTACTTC	CASSGRTSGSTYEQYF
few	TRBV6-8	-	TRBJ1-4	TGTGCCAGCACCCAACAAGCCAGGGGATCGGAAAAACTGTTTTTT	CASTQQARGSEKLFF
few	TRBV11-2	-	TRBJ2-5	TGTGCCAGCAGCCCAGGGCCCGACAGCCACCAAGAGACCCAGTACTTC	CASSPGPDSHQETQYF
-	TRBV5-1	TRBD2	TRBJ2-1	TGCGCCAGCAGCTTGGGCGGGAGGAGCGATGAGCAGTTCTTC	CASSLGGRSDEQFF
-	TRBV6-6	TRBD1	TRBJ1-2	TGTGCCAGCGGGAACAGGGGCTATGGCTACACCTTC	CASGNRGYGYTF
few	TRBV7-9	TRBD2	TRBJ2-5	TGTGCCAGCAGTCCGAAACACAGACTAGCGGGAGGAGAGACCCAGTACTTC	CASSPKHRLAGGETQYF
-	TRBV7-3	-	TRBJ1-2	TGTGCCAGCAGCTTAAGTAACGGGGGTCCCTATGGCTACACCTTC	CASSLSNGGPYGYTF
-	TRBV20-1	TRBD2	TRBJ2-7	TGCAGTGCTCAAGGCGGGACTAGCAACTACTTC	CSAQGGTSNYF
-	TRBV5-4	-	TRBJ1-4	TGTGCCAGCAGGCGGGGCCCTAATGAAAAACTGTTTTTT	CASRRGPNEKLFF
few	TRBV11-1	TRBD2	TRBJ2-7	TGTGCCAGCAGCCGGACTAGCGGGAGCTCCTACGAGCAGTACTTC	CASSRTSGSSYEQYF
few	TRBV30	TRBD1	TRBJ2-7	TGTGCCTGGGCCCCACCCGGGACAGGGGGAACCTACGAGCAGTACTTC	CAWAPPGTGGTYEQYF
few	TRBV2	-	TRBJ2-1	TGTGCCAGCAGTGGAGACAGGCTATCGGAGCAGTTCTTC	CASSGDRLSEQFF
few	TRBV7-2	TRBD1	TRBJ1-2	TGTGCCAGCAGCCAGGACAGGGACTATGGCTACACCTTC	CASSQDRDYGYTF
-	TRBV6-4	-	TRBJ2-1	TGTGCCAGCAGTGCAAGTCCAGGGAATGAGCAGTTCTTC	CASSASPGNEQFF
-	TRBV28	-	TRBJ2-2	TGTGCCAGCGGGCACACCGGGGAGCTGTTTTTT	CASGHTGELFF
few	TRBV18	TRBD1	TRBJ2-3	TGTGCCAGCTCACCACCGGGAAGGACAGGGGGGAAAGATACGCAGTATTTT	CASSPPGRTGGKDTQYF
few	TRBV14	-	TRBJ1-1	TGTGCCAGCAGCCCCTTAGAAGAGGCAAAAGCTTTCTTT	CASSPLEEAKAFF
-	TRBV4-2	TRBD2	TRBJ2-6	TGTGCCAGCAGCGGACTAGCGGACTCTGGGGCCAACGTCCTGACTTTC	CASSGLADSGANVLTF
-	TRBV7-3	-	TRBJ2-5	TGTGCCAGCAGCTTAAACAGGTTCCAAGAGACCCAGTACTTC	CASSLNRFQETQYF
few	TRBV7-6	TRBD2	TRBJ2-7	TGTGCCAGCAGCTTAGGACTAGCGGGAGGGCCGAATCCCGAGCAGTACTTC	CASSLGLAGGPNPEQYF
few	TRBV4-2	TRBD1	TRBJ2-5	TGTGCCAGCAGCCCGACAGGGCTCCAAGAGACCCAGTACTTC	CASSPTGLQETQYF
many	TRBV7-3	TRBD1	TRBJ2-5	TGTGCCAGCAGCTTAACGAAGGGGGCCTTAGAGACCCAGTACTTC	CASSLTKGALETQYF
few	TRBV4-2	-	TRBJ2-3	TGTGCCAGCAGCCTTGGACAAAGCACAGATACGCAGTATTTT	CASSLGQSTDTQYF
few	TRBV5-1	-	TRBJ2-5	TGCGCCAGCAGCTTGCTTGGGAGCCAAGAGACCCAGTACTTC	CASSLLGSQETQYF
-	TRBV29-1	TRBD2	TRBJ2-1	TGCAGCGTTTTCGCCTCTAGCGGAGCCTCCTACAATGAGCAGTTCTTC	CSVFASSGASYNEQFF
-	TRBV7-6	TRBD1	TRBJ1-1	TGTGCCAGCAGCTTAGGGCAGGGGGTAGAGGTGACTGAAGCTTTCTTT	CASSLGQGVEVTEAFF
-	TRBV10-3	TRBD1	TRBJ2-7	TGTGCCATCAAGGGGACAGAGAATTCCTACGAGCAGTACTTC	CAIKGTENSYEQYF
few	TRBV5-1	-	TRBJ2-7	TGCGCCAGCAGCTTTCGACTAGCCTACGAGCAGTACTTC	CASSFRLAYEQYF
few	TRBV28	-	TRBJ2-3	TGTGCCAGCAGCCTCCAGATGGATACGCAGTATTTT	CASSLQMDTQYF
-	TRBV5-4	TRBD1	TRBJ2-2	TGTGCCAGCAGCTCGGGACAGGACACCGGGGAGCTGTTTTTT	CASSSGQDTGELFF
-	TRBV4-2	-	TRBJ1-5	TGTGCCAGCAGCCAAGTTTTCGGTTCTAATCAGCCCCAGCATTTT	CASSQVFGSNQPQHF
few	TRBV2	-	TRBJ2-6	TGTGCCAGCAGTCTCCAGGGGCTAGGCGCTGGGGCCAACGTCCTGACTTTC	CASSLQGLGAGANVLTF
-	TRBV28	TRBD2	TRBJ2-7	TGTGCCAGCTGGGCTCCGGGAGGGAGCTCCTACGAGCAGTACTTC	CASWAPGGSSYEQYF
-	TRBV5-1	-	TRBJ2-3	TGCGCCAGCAGCGCCAACCCGACTGGTTCGGTGGCAGATACGCAGTATTTT	CASSANPTGSVADTQYF